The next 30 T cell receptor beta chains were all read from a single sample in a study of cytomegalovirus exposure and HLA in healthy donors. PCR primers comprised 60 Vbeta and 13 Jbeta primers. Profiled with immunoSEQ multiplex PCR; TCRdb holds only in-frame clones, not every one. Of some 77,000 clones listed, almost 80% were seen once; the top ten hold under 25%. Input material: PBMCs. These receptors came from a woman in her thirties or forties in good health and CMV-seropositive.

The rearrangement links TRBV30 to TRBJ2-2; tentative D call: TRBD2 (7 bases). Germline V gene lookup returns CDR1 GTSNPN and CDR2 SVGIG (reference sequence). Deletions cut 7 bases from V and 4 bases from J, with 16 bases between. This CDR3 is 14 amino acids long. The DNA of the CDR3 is TGTGCCTTGGGAGGGGGGGCGCCCACCGGGGAGCTGTTTTTT. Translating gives CALGGGAPTGELFF.

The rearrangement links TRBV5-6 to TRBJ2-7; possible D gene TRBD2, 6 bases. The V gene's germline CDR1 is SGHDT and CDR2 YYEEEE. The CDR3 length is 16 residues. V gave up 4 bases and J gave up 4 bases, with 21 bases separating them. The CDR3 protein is CASSTLAGSFPYEQYF. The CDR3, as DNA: TGTGCCAGCAGCACCTTGGCGGGATCGTTCCCGTACGAGCAGTACTTC.

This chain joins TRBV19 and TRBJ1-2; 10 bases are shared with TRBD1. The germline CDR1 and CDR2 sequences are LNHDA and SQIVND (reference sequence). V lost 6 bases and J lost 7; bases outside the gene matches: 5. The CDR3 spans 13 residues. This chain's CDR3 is CASSPRDRGGYTF. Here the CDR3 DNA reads TGTGCCAGTAGCCCCCGGGACAGGGGTGGCTACACCTTC. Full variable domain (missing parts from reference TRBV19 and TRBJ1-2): DGGITQSPKYLFRKEGQNVTLSCEQNLNHDAMYWYRQDPGQGLRLIYYSQIVNDFQKGDIAEGYSVSREKKESFPLTVTSAQKNPTAFYLCASSPRDRGGYTFGSGTRLTVV.

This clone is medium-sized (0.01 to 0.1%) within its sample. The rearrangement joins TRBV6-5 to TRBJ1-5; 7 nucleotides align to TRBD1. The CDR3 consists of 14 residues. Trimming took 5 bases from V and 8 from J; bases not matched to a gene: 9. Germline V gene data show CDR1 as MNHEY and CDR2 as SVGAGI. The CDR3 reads CASSQGQDRKPQHF. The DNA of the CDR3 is TGTGCCAGCAGTCAAGGACAGGATAGAAAGCCCCAGCATTTT.

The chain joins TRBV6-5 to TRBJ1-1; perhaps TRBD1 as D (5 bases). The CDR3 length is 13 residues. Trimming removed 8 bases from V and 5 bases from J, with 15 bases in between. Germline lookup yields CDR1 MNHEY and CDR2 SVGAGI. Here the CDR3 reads CASADDQGTEAFF. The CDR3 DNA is TGTGCCAGCGCCGACGATCAGGGTACTGAAGCTTTCTTT.

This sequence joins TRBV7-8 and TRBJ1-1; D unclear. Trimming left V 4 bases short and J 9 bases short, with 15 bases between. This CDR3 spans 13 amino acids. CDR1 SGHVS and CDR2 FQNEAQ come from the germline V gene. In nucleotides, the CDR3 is TGTGCCAGCAGCTCTACCGGGATGGGGAAAGCTTTCTTT. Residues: CASSSTGMGKAFF.

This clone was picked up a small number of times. CDR3: CASSDGGQGSGYTF. In nucleotides, the CDR3 is TGTGCCAGCAGTGATGGCGGACAGGGAAGTGGCTACACCTTC. The chain is built from TRBV2 and TRBJ1-2; 8 positions match TRBD1. The trim removed 3 bases at V and 7 bases at J, leaving 7 bases unmatched. The length of the CDR3 is 14 residues. The germline gives CDR1 SNHLY, CDR2 FYNNEI.

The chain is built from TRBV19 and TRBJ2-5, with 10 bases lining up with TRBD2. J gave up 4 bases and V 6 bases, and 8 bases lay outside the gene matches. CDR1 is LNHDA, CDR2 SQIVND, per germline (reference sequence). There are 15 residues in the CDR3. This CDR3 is CASSGLASGRETQYF. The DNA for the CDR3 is TGTGCCAGTAGCGGCCTAGCTAGCGGGAGAGAGACCCAGTACTTC. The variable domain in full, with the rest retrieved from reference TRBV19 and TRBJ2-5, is DGGITQSPKYLFRKEGQNVTLSCEQNLNHDAMYWYRQDPGQGLRLIYYSQIVNDFQKGDIAEGYSVSREKKESFPLTVTSAQKNPTAFYLCASSGLASGRETQYFGPGTRLLVL.

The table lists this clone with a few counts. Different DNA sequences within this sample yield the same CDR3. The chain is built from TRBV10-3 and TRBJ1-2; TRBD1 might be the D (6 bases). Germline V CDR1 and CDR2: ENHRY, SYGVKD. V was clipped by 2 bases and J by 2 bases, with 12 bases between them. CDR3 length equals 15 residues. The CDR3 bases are TGTGCCATCAGTGAGACCGGGACACTGAACTATGGCTACACCTTC. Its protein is CAISETGTLNYGYTF.

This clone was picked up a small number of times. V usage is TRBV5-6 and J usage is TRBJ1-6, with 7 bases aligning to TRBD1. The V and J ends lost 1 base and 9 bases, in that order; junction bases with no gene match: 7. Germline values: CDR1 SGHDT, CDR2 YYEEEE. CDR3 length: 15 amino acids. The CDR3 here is CASSLIDREASPLHF. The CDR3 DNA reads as TGTGCCAGCAGCTTGATCGACAGGGAGGCTTCACCCCTCCACTTT.

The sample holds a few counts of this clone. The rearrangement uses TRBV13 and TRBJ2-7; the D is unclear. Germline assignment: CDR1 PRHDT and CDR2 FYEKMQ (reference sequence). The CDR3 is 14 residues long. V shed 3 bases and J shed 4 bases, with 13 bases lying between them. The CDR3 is CASSLAVPFYEQYF. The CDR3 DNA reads TGTGCCAGCAGCTTGGCAGTGCCTTTTTACGAGCAGTACTTC.

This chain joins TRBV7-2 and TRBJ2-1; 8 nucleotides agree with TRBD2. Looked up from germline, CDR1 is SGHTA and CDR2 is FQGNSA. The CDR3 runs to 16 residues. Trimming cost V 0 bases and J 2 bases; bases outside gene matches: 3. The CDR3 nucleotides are TGTGCCAGCAGCTTAGCGGCTAGCGGGCCCTACAATGAGCAGTTCTTC. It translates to CASSLAASGPYNEQFF.

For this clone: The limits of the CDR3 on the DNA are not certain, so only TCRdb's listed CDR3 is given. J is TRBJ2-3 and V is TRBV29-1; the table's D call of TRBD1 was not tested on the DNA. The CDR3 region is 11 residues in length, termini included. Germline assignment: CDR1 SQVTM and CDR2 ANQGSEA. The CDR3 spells CSVGTGAAGNF.

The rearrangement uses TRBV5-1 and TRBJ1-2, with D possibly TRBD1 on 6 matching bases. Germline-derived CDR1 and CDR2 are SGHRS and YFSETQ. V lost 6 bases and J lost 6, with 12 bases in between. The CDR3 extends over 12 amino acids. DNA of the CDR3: TGCGCCAGCACGGGGACATCCCATGGCTACACCTTC. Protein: CASTGTSHGYTF. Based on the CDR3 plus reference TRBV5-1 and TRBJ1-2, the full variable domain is KAGVTQTPRYLIKTRGQQVTLSCSPISGHRSVSWYQQTPGQGLQFLFEYFSETQRNKGNFPGRFSGRQFSNSRSEMNVSTLELGDSALYLCASTGTSHGYTFGSGTRLTVV.

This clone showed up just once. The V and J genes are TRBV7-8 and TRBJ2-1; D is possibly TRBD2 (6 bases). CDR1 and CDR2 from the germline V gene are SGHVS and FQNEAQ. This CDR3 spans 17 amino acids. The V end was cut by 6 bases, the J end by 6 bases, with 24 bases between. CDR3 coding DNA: TGTGCCAGCAGTTCCCCCGGATTTAGCGGTCTGAGCAATGAGCAGTTCTTC. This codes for CASSSPGFSGLSNEQFF.

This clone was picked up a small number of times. This chain's CDR3 is CASSFSNRGSSYNSPLHF. For the CDR3, the DNA is TGTGCCAGCAGTTTTTCGAATAGGGGCAGCTCCTATAATTCACCCCTCCACTTT. V and J are TRBV27 and TRBJ1-6; TRBD1 might be the D (5 bases). This CDR3 has 18 amino acids. V lost 3 bases and J 0 bases, leaving 15 bases between the germline ends. The germline CDR1 and CDR2 sequences are MNHEY and SMNVEV (reference sequence).

The CDR3, as DNA: TGCGCCAGCAGCATAGGACAGGGCGTTGAAGCTTTCTTT. Its protein is CASSIGQGVEAFF. The chain recombines TRBV5-1 with TRBJ1-1, with TRBD1 matching over 8 bases. The V and J ends lost 4 bases and 7 bases, in that order; junction bases with no gene match: 6. The CDR3 sequence is 13 residues long. Germline lookup yields CDR1 SGHRS and CDR2 YFSETQ.

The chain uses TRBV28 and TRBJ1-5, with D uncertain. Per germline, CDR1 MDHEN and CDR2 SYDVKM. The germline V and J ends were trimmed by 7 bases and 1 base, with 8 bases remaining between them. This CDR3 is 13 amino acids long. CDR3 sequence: CASTVISNQPQHF. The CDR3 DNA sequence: TGTGCCAGCACGGTAATCAGCAATCAGCCCCAGCATTTT.

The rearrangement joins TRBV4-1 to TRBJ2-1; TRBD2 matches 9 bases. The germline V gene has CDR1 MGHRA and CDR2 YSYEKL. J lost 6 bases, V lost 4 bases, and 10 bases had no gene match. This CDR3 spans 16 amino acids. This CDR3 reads CASSLQGAGGPNEQFF. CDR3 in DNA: TGCGCCAGCAGCCTCCAAGGGGCGGGAGGGCCCAATGAGCAGTTCTTC.

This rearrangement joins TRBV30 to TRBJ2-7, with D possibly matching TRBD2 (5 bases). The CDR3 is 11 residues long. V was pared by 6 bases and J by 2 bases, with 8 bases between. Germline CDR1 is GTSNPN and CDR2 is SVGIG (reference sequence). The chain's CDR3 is CACGMPYEQYF. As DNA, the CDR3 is TGTGCCTGCGGGATGCCCTACGAGCAGTACTTC.

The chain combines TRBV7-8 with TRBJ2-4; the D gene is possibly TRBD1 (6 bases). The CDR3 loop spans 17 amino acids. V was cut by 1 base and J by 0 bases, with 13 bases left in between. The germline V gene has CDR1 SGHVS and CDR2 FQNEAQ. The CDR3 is CASSLDVWGLAKNIQYF. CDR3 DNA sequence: TGTGCCAGCAGCTTAGACGTTTGGGGGCTAGCCAAAAACATTCAGTACTTC.

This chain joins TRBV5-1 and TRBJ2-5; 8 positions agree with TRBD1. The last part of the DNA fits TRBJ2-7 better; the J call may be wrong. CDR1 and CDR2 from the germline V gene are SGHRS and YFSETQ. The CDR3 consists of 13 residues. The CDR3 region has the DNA TGCGCCAGCAGCTTGGGACAGGGGAGCGAGCAGTACTTC. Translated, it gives CASSLGQGSEQYF.

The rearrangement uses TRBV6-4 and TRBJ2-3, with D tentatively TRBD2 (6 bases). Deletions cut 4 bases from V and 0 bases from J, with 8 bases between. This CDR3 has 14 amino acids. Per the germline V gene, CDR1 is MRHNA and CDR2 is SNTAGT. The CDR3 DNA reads TGTGCCAGCAGTGCGGGGACTAGCACAGATACGCAGTATTTT. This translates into CASSAGTSTDTQYF.

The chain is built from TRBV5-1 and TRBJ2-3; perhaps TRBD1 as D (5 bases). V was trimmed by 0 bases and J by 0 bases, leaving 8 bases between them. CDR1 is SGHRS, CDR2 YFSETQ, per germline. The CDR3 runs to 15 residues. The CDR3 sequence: CASSLGQGSTDTQYF. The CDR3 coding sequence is TGCGCCAGCAGCTTGGGGCAGGGAAGCACAGATACGCAGTATTTT.

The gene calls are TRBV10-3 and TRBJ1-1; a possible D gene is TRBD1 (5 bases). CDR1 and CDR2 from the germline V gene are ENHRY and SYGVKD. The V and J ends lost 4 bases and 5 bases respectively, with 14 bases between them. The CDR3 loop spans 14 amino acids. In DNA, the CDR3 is TGTGCCATCAGTGCTGGGCAGGGAGGAACTGAAGCTTTCTTT. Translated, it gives CAISAGQGGTEAFF.

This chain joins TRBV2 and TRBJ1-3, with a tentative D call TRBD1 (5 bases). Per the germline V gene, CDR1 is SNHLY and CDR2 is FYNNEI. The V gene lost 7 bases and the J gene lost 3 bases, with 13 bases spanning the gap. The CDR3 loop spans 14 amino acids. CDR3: CASKEGTHGNTIYF. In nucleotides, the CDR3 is TGTGCCAGCAAGGAGGGGACTCATGGAAACACCATATATTTT.

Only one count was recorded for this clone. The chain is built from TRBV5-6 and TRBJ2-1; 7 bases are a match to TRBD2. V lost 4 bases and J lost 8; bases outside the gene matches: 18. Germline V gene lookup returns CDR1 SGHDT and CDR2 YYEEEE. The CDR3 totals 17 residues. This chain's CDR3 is CASSLGAGEIFLYEQFF. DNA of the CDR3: TGTGCCAGCAGCCTTGGGGCGGGAGAAATCTTCCTGTATGAGCAGTTCTTC.

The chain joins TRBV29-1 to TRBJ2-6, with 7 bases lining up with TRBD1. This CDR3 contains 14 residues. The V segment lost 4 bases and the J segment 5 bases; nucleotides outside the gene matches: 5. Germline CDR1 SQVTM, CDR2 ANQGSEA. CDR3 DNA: TGCAGCGTTGGGACAGGAGAACGGGCCAACGTCCTGACTTTC. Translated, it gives CSVGTGERANVLTF.

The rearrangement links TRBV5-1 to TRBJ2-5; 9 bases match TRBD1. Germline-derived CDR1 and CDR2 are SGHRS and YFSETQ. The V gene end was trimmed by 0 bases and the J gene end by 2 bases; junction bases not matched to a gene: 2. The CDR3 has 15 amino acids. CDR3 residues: CASSLGGTGQETQYF. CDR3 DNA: TGCGCCAGCAGCTTGGGGGGGACAGGGCAAGAGACCCAGTACTTC. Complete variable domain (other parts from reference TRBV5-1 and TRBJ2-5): KAGVTQTPRYLIKTRGQQVTLSCSPISGHRSVSWYQQTPGQGLQFLFEYFSETQRNKGNFPGRFSGRQFSNSRSEMNVSTLELGDSALYLCASSLGGTGQETQYFGPGTRLLVL.

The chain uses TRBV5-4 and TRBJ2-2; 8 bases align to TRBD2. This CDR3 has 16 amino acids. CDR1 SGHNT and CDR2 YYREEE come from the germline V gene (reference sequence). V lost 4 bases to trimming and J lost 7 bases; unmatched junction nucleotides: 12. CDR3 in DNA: TGTGCCAGCAGCACTGGCGGGGGGCCTACGATCGGGGAGCTGTTTTTT. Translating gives CASSTGGGPTIGELFF.